This T cell receptor beta chain was identified in a study of regulatory T cells in long-lasting Graves disease. Time point: newly diagnosed GD, antithyroid drugs for less than 3 months. The TCR library was made from RNA that had been extracted from PBMCs in TRIzol. Study-wide points: Whereas new patients shared 1,000 or so public clonotypes, persistent patients shared more, at under 3,500.

In the case of this clonotype: The antigen remains undetermined.

The CDR3 has 15 residues. J lost 2 bases, V lost 8 bases, and 5 bases had no gene match. Germline CDR1 SGHAT, CDR2 FQNNGV. The authors built TCR beta libraries using iRepertoire HTBI primers and Arm-PCR of CDR3 regions. From the multiplex PCR reads, TCRdb called clonotypes with MiXCR, one entry per CDR3 protein. The table includes 370,000 or so distinct CDR3 sequences, about a sixth detected once. These data were likewise used in another study, on T cells in Graves' hyperthyroidism and ophthalmopathy. Per that study: Thyroid ultrasound, orbital computed tomography, clinical symptoms, and serum thyroxine and TRAb underpinned diagnoses. TCR CDR3 underwent first-round RT-PCR with the HTBI primer set. Most thyroid clonotypes expanded above 0.001 appeared in blood too.

J is TRBJ2-7 and V is TRBV11-2; 14 bases map to TRBD2. The sample consisted of peripheral blood mononuclear cells (PBMCs), taken at new diagnosis, from a patient treated with antithyroid drugs. This clonotype was sampled from a woman between 18 and 29 years old with Graves disease. In DNA form, the CDR3 reads TGTGCCAGCCCAGGACTAGCGGGAGGACCCTACGAGCAGTACTTC. Encoded protein: CASPGLAGGPYEQYF.